This TCR beta chain is from a study of regulatory T cells in long-lasting Graves disease. Broader study findings: Lower TCR diversity characterized persistent Graves' patients relative to newly diagnosed patients.

The sample's time point: persistent/refractory GD, antithyroid drugs over 5 years with positive TRAb. Preparation of the TCR library used RNA extracted from PBMCs. Per American Thyroid Association guidelines, Graves' disease was diagnosed. For TCR beta, libraries came from iRepertoire HTBI primers and Arm-PCR of CDR3 regions. TCRdb passed the multiplex PCR reads through MiXCR, listing each CDR3 protein once. The sample has roughly 450,000 distinct CDR3 sequences; about 25% are singletons. Worth noting for this clonotype: Its target is unknown.

V lost 5 bases, J lost 8 bases, and 11 bases lay in between. Per the germline V gene, CDR1 is SGHRS and CDR2 is YFSETQ. The CDR3 runs to 13 residues. The source is a female donor with Graves disease. The sample consisted of peripheral blood mononuclear cells (PBMCs), taken when the disease was refractory, from a patient treated with antithyroid drugs. The V and J genes are TRBV5-1 and TRBJ1-6; D is undetermined. In DNA form, the CDR3 reads TGCGCCAGCAGGGGTCAGCCAGATTCACCCCTCCACTTT. Translated: CASRGQPDSPLHF.